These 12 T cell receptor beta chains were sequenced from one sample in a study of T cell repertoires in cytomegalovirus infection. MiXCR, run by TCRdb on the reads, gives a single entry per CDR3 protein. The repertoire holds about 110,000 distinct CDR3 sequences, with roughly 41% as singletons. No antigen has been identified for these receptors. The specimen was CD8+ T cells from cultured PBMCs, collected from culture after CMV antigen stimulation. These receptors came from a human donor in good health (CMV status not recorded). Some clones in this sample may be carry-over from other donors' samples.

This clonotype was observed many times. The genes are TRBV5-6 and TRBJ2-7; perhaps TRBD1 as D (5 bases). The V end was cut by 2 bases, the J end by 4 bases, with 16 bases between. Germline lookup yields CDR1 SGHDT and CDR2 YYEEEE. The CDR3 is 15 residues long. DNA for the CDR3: TGTGCCAGCAGCTTCCAGGGCGGCGGTATATACGAGCAGTACTTC. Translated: CASSFQGGGIYEQYF.

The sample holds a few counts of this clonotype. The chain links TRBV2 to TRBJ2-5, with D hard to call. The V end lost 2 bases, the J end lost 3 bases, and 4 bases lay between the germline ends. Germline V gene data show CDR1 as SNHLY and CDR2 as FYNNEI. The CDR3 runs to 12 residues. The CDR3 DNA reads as TGTGCCAGCAGTGAACTGAAAGAGACCCAGTACTTC. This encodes CASSELKETQYF.

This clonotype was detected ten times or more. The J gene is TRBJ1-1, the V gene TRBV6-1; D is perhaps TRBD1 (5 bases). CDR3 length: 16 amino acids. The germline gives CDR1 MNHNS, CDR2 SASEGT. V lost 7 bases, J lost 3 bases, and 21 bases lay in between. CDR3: CASTWGGDGGDTEAFF. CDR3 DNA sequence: TGTGCCAGCACCTGGGGGGGGGACGGAGGGGACACTGAAGCTTTCTTT.

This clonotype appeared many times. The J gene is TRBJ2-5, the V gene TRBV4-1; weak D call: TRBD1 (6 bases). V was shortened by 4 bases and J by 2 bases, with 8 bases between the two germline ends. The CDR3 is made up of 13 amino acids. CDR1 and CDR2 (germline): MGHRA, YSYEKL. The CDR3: CASSLGGQETQYF. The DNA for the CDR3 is TGCGCCAGCAGCCTAGGGGGACAAGAGACCCAGTACTTC.

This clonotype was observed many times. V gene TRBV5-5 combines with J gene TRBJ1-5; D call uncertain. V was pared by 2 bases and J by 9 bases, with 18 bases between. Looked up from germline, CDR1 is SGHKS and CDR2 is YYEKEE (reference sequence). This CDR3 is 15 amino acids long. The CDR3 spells CASSFFASALLPQHF. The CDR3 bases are TGTGCCAGCAGCTTCTTCGCGTCAGCTTTATTGCCCCAGCATTTT.

The CDR3 region has the DNA TGTGCCAGCAGCGCCCCGAGAGGGGTGAACACTGAAGCTTTCTTT. Its translation: CASSAPRGVNTEAFF. The chain joins TRBV9 to TRBJ1-1, with a tentative D call TRBD1 (5 bases). The CDR3 extends over 15 amino acids. Germline loops: CDR1 SGDLS, CDR2 YYNGEE. V was clipped by 3 bases and J by 0 bases, with 12 bases between them. Variable domain in full (rest from reference TRBV9 and TRBJ1-1): DSGVTQTPKHLITATGQRVTLRCSPRSGDLSVYWYQQSLDQGLQFLIQYYNGEERAKGNILERFSAQQFPDLHSELNLSSLELGDSALYFCASSAPRGVNTEAFFGQGTRLTVV.

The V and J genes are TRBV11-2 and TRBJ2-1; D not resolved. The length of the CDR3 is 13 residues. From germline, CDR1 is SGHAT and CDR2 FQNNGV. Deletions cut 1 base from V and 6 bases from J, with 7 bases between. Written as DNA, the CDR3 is TGTGCCAGCAGCTTAGTCCGGAGCAATGAGCAGTTCTTC. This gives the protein CASSLVRSNEQFF.

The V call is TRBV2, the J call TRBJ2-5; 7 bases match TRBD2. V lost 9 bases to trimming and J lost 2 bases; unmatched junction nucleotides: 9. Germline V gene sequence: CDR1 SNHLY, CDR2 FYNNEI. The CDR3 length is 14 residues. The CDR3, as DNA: TGTGCCAGTGCCGCAGGGACTACGCAAGAGACCCAGTACTTC. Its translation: CASAAGTTQETQYF.

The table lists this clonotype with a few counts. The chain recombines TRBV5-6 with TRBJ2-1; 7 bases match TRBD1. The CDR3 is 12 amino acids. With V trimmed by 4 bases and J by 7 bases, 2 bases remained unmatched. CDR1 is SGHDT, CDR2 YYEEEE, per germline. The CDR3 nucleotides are TGTGCCAGCAGCATACAGGGGAATGAGCAGTTCTTC. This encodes CASSIQGNEQFF.

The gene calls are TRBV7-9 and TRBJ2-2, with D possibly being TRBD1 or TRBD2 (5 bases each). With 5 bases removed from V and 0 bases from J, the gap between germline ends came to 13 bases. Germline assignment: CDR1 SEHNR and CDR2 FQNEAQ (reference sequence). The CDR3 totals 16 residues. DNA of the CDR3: TGTGCCAGCAGCCATCGGGACCGAGCGAACACCGGGGAGCTGTTTTTT. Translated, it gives CASSHRDRANTGELFF.

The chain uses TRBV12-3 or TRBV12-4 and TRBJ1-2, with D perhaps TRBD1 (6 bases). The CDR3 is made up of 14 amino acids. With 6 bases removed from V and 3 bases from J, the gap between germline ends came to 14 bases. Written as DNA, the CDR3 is TGTGCCAGCAGAAAAGCAGGGGCCGACTATGGCTACACCTTC. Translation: CASRKAGADYGYTF.

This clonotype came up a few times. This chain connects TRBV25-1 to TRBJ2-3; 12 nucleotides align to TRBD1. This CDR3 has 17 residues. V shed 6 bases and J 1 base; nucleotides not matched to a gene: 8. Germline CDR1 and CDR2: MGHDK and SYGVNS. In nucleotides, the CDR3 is TGTGCCAGCAGGGGACAGGGGGCTCTAGGAGGCACAGATACGCAGTATTTT. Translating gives CASRGQGALGGTDTQYF.